Below, 22 T cell receptor beta chains from the same sample are listed, as sequenced in a study of blood T cell repertoires in COVID-19. Clones were read by immunoSEQ multiplex PCR, and TCRdb kept only the in-frame ones, dropping some. The sample carries 200,000 to 250,000 clones, approximately 80% recorded once. The sequenced sample consisted of peripheral blood. These receptors were taken from a human donor in a cohort sampled during active COVID-19.

The rearrangement joins TRBV5-6 to TRBJ1-6; D is ambiguous. V gave up 0 bases and J gave up 5 bases, with 9 bases separating them. Germline V lookup: CDR1 SGHDT, CDR2 YYEEEE. The CDR3 runs 15 residues. The CDR3 region is CASSLEVGDNSPLHF. CDR3 bases: TGTGCCAGCAGCTTGGAGGTCGGGGATAATTCACCCCTCCACTTT.

This clone was observed a handful of times. V is TRBV4-1 and J is TRBJ1-4; 7 positions match TRBD1. Looked up from germline, CDR1 is MGHRA and CDR2 is YSYEKL. The CDR3 has 15 residues. J was trimmed by 6 bases and V by 6 bases; bases with no gene match: 10. DNA of the CDR3: TGCGCCAGCAGGGGGGCCGGGACAGCGGATGAAAAACTGTTTTTT. Its translation is CASRGAGTADEKLFF.

This chain links TRBV12-3 or TRBV12-4 with TRBJ2-7; D perhaps matches TRBD1 (5 bases). The CDR3 runs 13 residues. V lost 6 bases, J lost 4 bases, and 13 bases lay in between. CDR3 DNA sequence: TGTGCCAGCAGCCCTGGACGGACATACGAGCAGTACTTC. This gives the protein CASSPGRTYEQYF.

The chain combines TRBV28 with TRBJ1-5, with D possibly being TRBD1 (6 bases). Germline V CDR1 and CDR2: MDHEN, SYDVKM. The length of the CDR3 is 14 residues. Trimming shortened V by 3 bases and J by 5 bases, and 11 bases separated the two germline ends. CDR3 DNA: TGTGCCAGCAGTTTGCACGGGGGGCATCAGCCCCAGCATTTT. Protein product: CASSLHGGHQPQHF.

V gene TRBV2 combines with J gene TRBJ1-2; D is undetermined. Trimming shortened V by 0 bases and J by 10 bases, and 9 bases separated the two germline ends. Germline CDR1 reads SNHLY; CDR2 reads FYNNEI. This CDR3 region has 12 residues. The CDR3 spells CASSEANGNYTF. CDR3 DNA: TGTGCCAGCAGTGAAGCGAACGGGAACTACACCTTC.

The chain carries TRBV25-1 and TRBJ2-5, with 9 bases that match TRBD1. The junction had 4 bases not matched to a gene; V was cut back by 3 bases and J by 2 bases. Germline V CDR1 and CDR2: MGHDK, SYGVNS. This CDR3 has 15 amino acids. CDR3: CASSELGQGQETQYF. The CDR3 coding sequence is TGTGCCAGCAGTGAGCTCGGACAGGGGCAAGAGACCCAGTACTTC.

The V gene is TRBV6-1, the J gene TRBJ1-2; tentative D call: TRBD1 (5 bases). This CDR3 contains 14 residues. Germline CDR1 is MNHNS and CDR2 is SASEGT. Between the trimmed V and J ends, which lost 0 bases and 4 bases, there was a span of 9 bases. The CDR3 loop is CASSEAPGGYGYTF. The CDR3 DNA reads TGTGCCAGCAGTGAAGCCCCGGGGGGCTATGGCTACACCTTC.

V usage is TRBV28 and J usage is TRBJ1-2; unclear D gene. Germline V gives CDR1 MDHEN, CDR2 SYDVKM. Trimming took 8 bases from V and 0 from J, leaving 22 bases between them. This CDR3 comprises 17 residues. The CDR3 protein is CASPTSITLLSNYGYTF. CDR3 nucleotides: TGTGCCAGCCCGACTTCAATTACCCTTCTCTCTAACTATGGCTACACCTTC.

This clone appeared once. V usage is TRBV5-1 and J usage is TRBJ1-1; 7 positions match TRBD1. Germline V gene data show CDR1 as SGHRS and CDR2 as YFSETQ. The CDR3 covers 14 residues. The V segment lost 5 bases and the J segment 7 bases; nucleotides outside the gene matches: 11. CDR3 sequence: CASSLATGNGEAFF. The CDR3 nucleotides are TGCGCCAGCAGTCTCGCGACAGGGAACGGTGAAGCTTTCTTT.

The chain uses TRBV2 and TRBJ2-7, with D possibly matching TRBD1 (6 bases). The germline V gene encodes CDR1 SNHLY and CDR2 FYNNEI. Trimming took 3 bases from V and 3 from J, leaving 9 bases between them. This CDR3 spans 13 amino acids. In DNA form, the CDR3 reads TGTGCCAGCAGTGATGGCAGGGGCTACGAGCAGTACTTC. Its translation: CASSDGRGYEQYF.

This clone came up many times. This chain uses TRBV7-2 with TRBJ1-2; tentatively, D is TRBD1 (5 bases). Trimming left V 1 base short and J 8 bases short, with 14 bases between. The germline gives CDR1 SGHTA, CDR2 FQGNSA. CDR3 size: 14 residues. DNA for the CDR3: TGTGCCAGCAGCTTAGGTGCGGGGGGGATCGGCTACACCTTC. This gives the protein CASSLGAGGIGYTF.

The V call is TRBV5-1, the J call TRBJ2-5, with TRBD1 matching 8 bases. CDR3 length: 18 amino acids. V lost 4 bases and J lost 7; bases outside the gene matches: 21. Per germline, CDR1 SGHRS and CDR2 YFSETQ. The DNA of the CDR3 is TGCGCCAGCAGCCCCGGCCCGCGTGGACAGGGTGTTTCCGGGACCCAGTACTTC. Translation gives CASSPGPRGQGVSGTQYF.

Note on this clone: Within the sample, other DNA sequences also encode this same CDR3. The chain is built from TRBV3-1 (or the pseudogene TRBV3-2) and TRBJ2-3; the match to TRBD2 covers 8 bases. Germline values: CDR1 LGHDT, CDR2 YNNKEL (reference sequence). V gave up 4 bases and J gave up 4 bases; unmatched junction bases: 1. This CDR3 has 13 amino acids. The CDR3 is CASSLLAADTQYF. In DNA, the CDR3 is TGTGCCAGCAGCCTACTAGCGGCAGATACGCAGTATTTT.

This clone came up once. J is TRBJ2-5 and V is TRBV27, with D possibly matching TRBD1 (6 bases). Germline V gives CDR1 MNHEY, CDR2 SMNVEV (reference sequence). The CDR3 covers 14 residues. Between the trimmed V and J ends, which lost 6 bases and 5 bases, there was a span of 16 bases. CDR3 DNA: TGTGCCAGCAGGAAGGTCACAGGGTCGGAGACCCAGTACTTC. It codes for CASRKVTGSETQYF.

J is TRBJ1-5 and V is TRBV19; 7 bases line up with TRBD1. The V gene's germline CDR1 is LNHDA and CDR2 SQIVND (reference sequence). V lost 6 bases, J lost 0 bases, and 11 bases stayed unmatched. The CDR3 loop spans 17 amino acids. CDR3 nucleotide sequence: TGTGCCAGTAGACCCGGGACAGCAGACCATAGCAATCAGCCCCAGCATTTT. This encodes CASRPGTADHSNQPQHF.

This clone was detected a few times. This chain joins TRBV9 and TRBJ2-7; D is possibly TRBD2 (5 bases). Deletions cut 2 bases from V and 1 base from J, with 13 bases between. The length of the CDR3 is 15 residues. Per germline, CDR1 SGDLS and CDR2 YYNGEE. The CDR3 sequence is CASSVSAAVSYEQYF. CDR3 in DNA: TGTGCCAGCAGCGTGTCTGCAGCGGTATCCTACGAGCAGTACTTC.

DNA of the CDR3: TGTGCCAGCAGTTTATCGCGGGGGTTGAGGGGGTACAATGAGCAGTTCTTC. Translated: CASSLSRGLRGYNEQFF. The chain has TRBV27 and TRBJ2-1; possibly TRBD2 for D (7 bases). Per the germline V gene, CDR1 is MNHEY and CDR2 is SMNVEV (reference sequence). The CDR3 loop spans 17 amino acids. V lost 0 bases and J 4 bases, leaving 16 bases between the germline ends.

The CDR3 bases are TGTGCCAGCAGCCCCAGACAGGAAAACTCCTACGAGCAGTACTTC. Amino acids: CASSPRQENSYEQYF. The chain recombines TRBV28 with TRBJ2-7; tentative D call: TRBD1 (6 bases). Germline V gives CDR1 MDHEN, CDR2 SYDVKM. Deletions cut 6 bases from V and 0 bases from J, with 15 bases between. The CDR3 runs to 15 residues.

This chain connects TRBV4-3 to TRBJ2-1; 9 bases are shared with TRBD2. Losses at the gene ends were 4 bases for V and 10 bases for J; bases not matched to a gene: 8. Germline values: CDR1 LGHNA, CDR2 YSLEER. This CDR3 has 14 residues. This CDR3 reads CASSRAGGPGEQFF. CDR3 DNA: TGCGCCAGCAGCCGCGCGGGGGGGCCGGGAGAGCAGTTCTTC.

This clone was found once. The chain carries TRBV6-5 and TRBJ1-1; TRBD1 is a possible D gene (5 bases). Trimming stripped 7 bases from V and 3 bases from J, with 12 bases between. CDR3 size: 13 residues. Germline V gives CDR1 MNHEY, CDR2 SVGAGI. CDR3 DNA: TGTGCCAGCACCTGGGGGGTGGACACTGAAGCTTTCTTT. This codes for CASTWGVDTEAFF.

The chain is built from TRBV7-9 and TRBJ1-1; D is ambiguous. This CDR3 is built from 12 residues. CDR1 is SEHNR and CDR2 is FQNEAQ in the germline V gene (reference sequence). The V and J ends lost 6 bases and 3 bases respectively, with 8 bases between them. CDR3 nucleotides: TGTGCCAGCAGTCCGACTTACACTGAAGCTTTCTTT. Translation: CASSPTYTEAFF. The full variable domain, in which reference TRBV7-9 and TRBJ1-1 provide the parts outside the CDR3, is DTGVSQNPRHKITKRGQNVTFRCDPISEHNRLYWYRQTLGQGPEFLTYFQNEAQLEKSRLLSDRFSAERPKGSFSTLEIQRTEQGDSAMYLCASSPTYTEAFFGQGTRLTVV.

This CDR3 reads CASSLVGQEKGYTF. Written as DNA, the CDR3 is TGTGCCAGCAGTTTAGTGGGACAGGAGAAAGGCTACACCTTC. The V and J genes are TRBV28 and TRBJ1-2, with 8 positions matching TRBD1. V was clipped by 2 bases and J by 8 bases; unmatched bases: 7. CDR1 MDHEN and CDR2 SYDVKM come from the germline V gene. This CDR3 spans 14 amino acids.